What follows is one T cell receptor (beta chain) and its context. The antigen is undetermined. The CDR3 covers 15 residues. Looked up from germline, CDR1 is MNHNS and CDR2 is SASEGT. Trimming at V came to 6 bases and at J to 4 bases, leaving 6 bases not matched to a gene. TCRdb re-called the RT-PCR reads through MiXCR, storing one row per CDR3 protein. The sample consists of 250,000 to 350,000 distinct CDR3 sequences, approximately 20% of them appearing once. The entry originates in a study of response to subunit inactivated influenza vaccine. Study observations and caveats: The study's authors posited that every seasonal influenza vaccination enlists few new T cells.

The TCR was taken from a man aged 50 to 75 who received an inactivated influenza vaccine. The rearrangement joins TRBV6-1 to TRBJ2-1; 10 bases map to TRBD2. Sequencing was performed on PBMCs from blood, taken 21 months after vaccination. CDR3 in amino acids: CASRPTSGEYNEQFF. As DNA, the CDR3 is TGTGCCAGCAGACCAACTAGCGGGGAGTACAATGAGCAGTTCTTC.